The following is a TCR beta chain sequence with its context. Its antigen is not known. This entry belongs to a study of cytomegalovirus exposure and HLA in healthy donors. Study results and limitations: In a later analysis, compared with equally common non-associated chains, HLA-associated beta chains were more expanded. Confirmation in vitro established that three CMV-associated chains were specific for CMV antigens. TCR beta V- and J-gene trimming, according to a later analysis, was linked to a missense DCLRE1C variant.

Looked up from germline, CDR1 is SGHAT and CDR2 is FQNNGV. V was trimmed by 1 base and J by 0 bases, leaving 3 bases between them. CDR3 length: 13 residues. The PCR was carried out with 60 Vbeta primers and 13 Jbeta primers. Here immunoSEQ multiplex PCR was the method, and the copy in TCRdb shows in-frame clones only, minus some. In the table there are roughly 150,000 clones, roughly 78% of which are singletons. The sequence derives from a young man in good health. The specimen sequenced was PBMCs. The V call is TRBV11-2, the J call TRBJ1-1, with D unresolved. In DNA form, the CDR3 reads TGTGCCAGCAGCTTAGCCTTGAACACTGAAGCTTTCTTT. It yields the protein CASSLALNTEAFF.